These 24 T cell receptor beta chains were sequenced from one sample in a study of cytomegalovirus exposure and HLA in healthy donors. PCR primers comprised 60 Vbeta and 13 Jbeta primers. Data came from immunoSEQ multiplex PCR; TCRdb stores just in-frame clones and leaves some out. In the table there are 120,000 to 150,000 clones, around 75% of which are singletons. Sequencing input: PBMCs. The receptor set was obtained from a man in his sixties in good health and CMV-seronegative.

This rearrangement joins TRBV5-1 to TRBJ2-2, with 7 bases lining up with TRBD2. The CDR3 extends over 16 amino acids. With V trimmed by 2 bases and J by 7 bases, 11 bases remained unmatched. Germline CDR1 is SGHRS and CDR2 is YFSETQ. The CDR3 protein is CASSFGLAELGGELFF. The CDR3 DNA sequence: TGCGCCAGCAGCTTCGGTCTAGCGGAGCTAGGCGGGGAGCTGTTTTTT.

The chain combines TRBV6-4 with TRBJ2-3; D gene unclear. Germline lookup yields CDR1 MRHNA and CDR2 SNTAGT. V was pared by 7 bases and J by 6 bases, with 14 bases between. The CDR3 runs 13 residues. The DNA for the CDR3 is TGTGCCAGCAATGGTCAGCCCGGGGATACGCAGTATTTT. Its protein product is CASNGQPGDTQYF.

V and J are TRBV27 and TRBJ2-7; perhaps TRBD1 as D (6 bases). The CDR3 has 15 amino acids. V dropped 2 bases and J dropped 0 bases, with 11 bases sitting between them. The V gene's germline CDR1 is MNHEY and CDR2 SMNVEV (reference sequence). The chain's CDR3 is CASSLRGHISYEQYF. Written as DNA, the CDR3 is TGTGCCAGCAGTTTAAGGGGACACATCTCCTACGAGCAGTACTTC.

The J gene is TRBJ1-3, the V gene TRBV30; D may be TRBD1 (6 bases). The CDR3 extends over 14 amino acids. V lost 3 bases and J lost 4, with 13 bases in between. Germline loops: CDR1 GTSNPN, CDR2 SVGIG (reference sequence). CDR3: CAWRGASLGNTIYF. The CDR3 DNA reads TGTGCCTGGAGGGGGGCCAGTTTAGGAAACACCATATATTTT.

This clone was seen a few times. This sequence joins TRBV7-2 and TRBJ1-2; 9 bases line up with TRBD1. The V gene's germline CDR1 is SGHTA and CDR2 FQGNSA. CDR3 size: 15 residues. V was pared by 1 base and J by 8 bases, with 8 bases of the junction left unmatched. CDR3 region: CASSLVGQGSDGYTF. In DNA, the CDR3 is TGTGCCAGCAGCTTAGTTGGACAGGGGTCTGACGGCTACACCTTC. Full variable domain (missing parts from reference TRBV7-2 and TRBJ1-2): GAGVSQSPSNKVTEKGKDVELRCDPISGHTALYWYRQSLGQGLEFLIYFQGNSAPDKSGLPSDRFSAERTGGSVSTLTIQRTQQEDSAVYLCASSLVGQGSDGYTFGSGTRLTVV.

In its sample, this clone was seen a few times. This sequence joins TRBV6-1 and TRBJ1-5; a possible D gene is TRBD1 (5 bases). The CDR3 is made up of 12 amino acids. The V and J ends lost 2 bases and 9 bases respectively, with 8 bases between them. Germline V gives CDR1 MNHNS, CDR2 SASEGT. CDR3 in DNA: TGTGCCAGCAGTGAAAGGGGTGGGCCCCAGCATTTT. Its translation: CASSERGGPQHF.

The V gene is TRBV9, the J gene TRBJ2-1; the match to TRBD2 covers 7 bases. Germline V gene sequence: CDR1 SGDLS, CDR2 YYNGEE. The trim removed 0 bases at V and 5 bases at J, leaving 8 bases unmatched. This CDR3 spans 16 amino acids. The CDR3 is CASSVEVAGGDNEQFF. For the CDR3, the DNA is TGTGCCAGCAGCGTAGAGGTAGCGGGTGGAGACAATGAGCAGTTCTTC.

In this sample, this clone turned up a few times. The rearrangement joins TRBV30 to TRBJ1-6; 9 bases line up with TRBD1. V dropped 5 bases and J dropped 7; count of bases not matched to a gene: 3. In germline, CDR1 is GTSNPN, CDR2 SVGIG (reference sequence). The CDR3 is 13 residues long. CDR3 DNA sequence: TGTGCCTGGGGGACAGGGAAGAATTCACCCCTCCACTTT. It codes for CAWGTGKNSPLHF. The whole variable domain, remainder taken from reference TRBV30 and TRBJ1-6, is SQTIHQWPATLVQPVGSPLSLECTVEGTSNPNLYWYRQAAGRGLQLLFYSVGIGQISSEVPQNLSASRPQDRQFILSSKKLLLSDSGFYLCAWGTGKNSPLHFGNGTRLTVT.

The chain is built from TRBV5-1 and TRBJ2-5; tentative D call: TRBD1 (6 bases). The CDR3 contains 15 residues. Trimming cost V 5 bases and J 3 bases, with 17 bases left between them. From germline, CDR1 is SGHRS and CDR2 YFSETQ. CDR3 protein: CASRALQGGEETQYF. CDR3 sequence (DNA): TGCGCCAGCAGGGCCCTACAGGGTGGGGAAGAGACCCAGTACTTC.

This clone was counted between two and nine times. The chain couples TRBV6-1 to TRBJ1-4, with no clear D. With 2 bases removed from V and 3 bases from J, the gap between germline ends came to 10 bases. Germline V gene lookup returns CDR1 MNHNS and CDR2 SASEGT. This CDR3 has 15 residues. DNA for the CDR3: TGTGCCAGCAGTGAAAACGGGTTCGCTAATGAAAAACTGTTTTTT. Residues: CASSENGFANEKLFF.

The CDR3 DNA sequence: TGTGCCAGCAGTCTACGGACTAGCGGGAGTTTTTACGAAAAAGAGACCCAGTACTTC. Its translation is CASSLRTSGSFYEKETQYF. The genes are TRBV28 and TRBJ2-5, with TRBD2 matching over 13 bases. The ends lost 5 bases at V and 3 bases at J; junction bases unmatched: 15. The CDR3 sequence is 19 residues long. The germline V gene has CDR1 MDHEN and CDR2 SYDVKM.

The table lists this clone with a few counts. This chain uses TRBV5-1 with TRBJ2-7; D might be TRBD1 (5 bases). The germline V gene has CDR1 SGHRS and CDR2 YFSETQ. V lost 0 bases, J lost 6 bases, and 13 bases lay in between. CDR3 length: 14 amino acids. The CDR3 spells CASSLDGRESEQYF. The CDR3 DNA sequence: TGCGCCAGCAGCTTGGATGGCAGGGAATCCGAGCAGTACTTC.

There are a few counts of this clone. Other nucleotide sequences from this sample produce the same CDR3. This chain links TRBV7-8 with TRBJ1-4; 8 nucleotides match TRBD1. CDR1 SGHVS and CDR2 FQNEAQ come from the germline V gene. The CDR3 sequence is 17 residues long. With V trimmed by 1 base and J by 6 bases, 10 bases remained unmatched. CDR3 in amino acids: CASSLVPRGPWDEKLFF. CDR3 DNA: TGTGCCAGCAGCTTAGTGCCCAGGGGGCCGTGGGATGAAAAACTGTTTTTT.

The V and J genes are TRBV19 and TRBJ2-5; D may be TRBD2 (6 bases). Germline CDR1 reads LNHDA; CDR2 reads SQIVND (reference sequence). The CDR3 is 15 amino acids. V gave up 3 bases and J gave up 5 bases, with 16 bases separating them. The DNA for the CDR3 is TGTGCCAGTAGTATCGTTGGGGGACTTGGGGAGACCCAGTACTTC. Amino acids: CASSIVGGLGETQYF.

The CDR3 bases are TGTGCCAGCAGCGTAGGGTTAGCGGGAGATGAGCAGTTCTTC. This encodes CASSVGLAGDEQFF. The chain couples TRBV9 to TRBJ2-1; 9 nucleotides align to TRBD2. This CDR3 has 14 amino acids. Losses at the gene ends were 0 bases for V and 8 bases for J; bases not matched to a gene: 3. Germline-derived CDR1 and CDR2 are SGDLS and YYNGEE.

V is TRBV2 and J is TRBJ2-7, with TRBD2 matching 8 bases. The CDR3 runs to 14 residues. Per the germline V gene, CDR1 is SNHLY and CDR2 is FYNNEI. Trimming at V came to 6 bases and at J to 4 bases, leaving 8 bases not matched to a gene. CDR3 in amino acids: CASRGSAGVYEQYF. CDR3 in DNA: TGTGCCAGCAGGGGGTCAGCGGGAGTGTACGAGCAGTACTTC.

This chain links TRBV28 with TRBJ2-7; 12 bases fit TRBD2. There are 20 residues in the CDR3. CDR1 is MDHEN, CDR2 SYDVKM, per germline. The junction had 20 bases not matched to a gene; V was cut back by 7 bases and J by 1 base. Here the CDR3 DNA reads TGTGCCAGCAACTCAGATCGTCCCGGGACTAGCGGGTGGCAGTCCTACGAGCAGTACTTC. Translating it yields CASNSDRPGTSGWQSYEQYF.

This clone was found a few times. The sample has other DNA sequences that encode this CDR3 too. The chain employs TRBV18 and TRBJ2-5, with D uncertain. The CDR3 spans 13 residues. The ends were cut back, 3 bases at V and 2 bases at J, with 7 bases in the middle. Per germline, CDR1 KGHSH and CDR2 LQKENI. This CDR3 is CASSPLHQETQYF. CDR3 DNA sequence: TGTGCCAGCTCACCGTTACATCAAGAGACCCAGTACTTC. Drawing the rest from reference TRBV18 and TRBJ2-5, the complete variable domain is NAGVMQNPRHLVRRRGQEARLRCSPMKGHSHVYWYRQLPEEGLKFMVYLQKENIIDESGMPKERFSAEFPKEGPSILRIQQVVRGDSAAYFCASSPLHQETQYFGPGTRLLVL.

The rearrangement links TRBV5-1 to TRBJ2-7; D perhaps matches TRBD1 (6 bases). Germline CDR1 and CDR2: SGHRS and YFSETQ. The CDR3 has 14 residues. Trimming removed 0 bases from V and 4 bases from J, with 11 bases in between. CDR3 sequence: CASSLAQGEYEQYF. DNA of the CDR3: TGCGCCAGCAGCTTGGCACAGGGAGAATACGAGCAGTACTTC.

V gene TRBV5-1 combines with J gene TRBJ2-1; TRBD2 matches 9 bases. The CDR3 spans 16 residues. Germline V gene data show CDR1 as SGHRS and CDR2 as YFSETQ. Trimming at V came to 3 bases and at J to 1 base, leaving 5 bases not matched to a gene. The CDR3 nucleotides read TGCGCCAGCAGCTCACTGACTAGCGGTTCCTACAATGAGCAGTTCTTC. Protein sequence: CASSSLTSGSYNEQFF.

This clone was counted a single time. The CDR3 loop is CASSEMAGGPRDTQYF. For the CDR3, the DNA is TGTGCCAGCAGTGAAATGGCGGGAGGGCCAAGAGATACGCAGTATTTT. The chain has TRBV6-1 and TRBJ2-3, with TRBD2 matching 9 bases. Germline CDR1 and CDR2: MNHNS and SASEGT. This CDR3 comprises 16 residues. Unmatched junction bases numbered 8, after V lost 2 bases and J lost 5 bases.

This chain joins TRBV9 and TRBJ2-1, with 8 bases identical to TRBD2. The CDR3 length is 15 residues. Germline trimming cut 0 bases from V and 5 bases from J; bases unmatched to any gene: 4. Germline-derived CDR1 and CDR2 are SGDLS and YYNGEE. The CDR3 sequence: CASSVGLATNNEQFF. In DNA form, the CDR3 reads TGTGCCAGCAGCGTAGGACTAGCGACGAACAATGAGCAGTTCTTC.

This clone was seen a handful of times. J is TRBJ1-3 and V is TRBV18, with D perhaps matching TRBD1 (6 bases). The CDR3 is 17 residues long. Germline CDR1 reads KGHSH; CDR2 reads LQKENI. Trimming left V 2 bases short and J 0 bases short, with 14 bases between. In nucleotides, the CDR3 is TGTGCCAGCTCACCAAGGCGGCAGGGGATCTCTGGAAACACCATATATTTT. The encoded protein is CASSPRRQGISGNTIYF.

V usage is TRBV19 and J usage is TRBJ1-5; D not certain. Germline CDR1 is LNHDA and CDR2 is SQIVND (reference sequence). Trimming cost V 8 bases and J 1 base, with 9 bases left between them. This CDR3 is built from 13 residues. CDR3 residues: CASYGESNQPQHF. CDR3 bases: TGTGCCAGTTACGGGGAGAGCAATCAGCCCCAGCATTTT.